This record concerns one T cell receptor beta chain sequence. Its antigen remains unidentified. Different DNA sequences within this sample yield the same CDR3. The data belong to a study of cytomegalovirus exposure and HLA in healthy donors. Study conclusions and caveats: When analyzed later, a missense DCLRE1C variant was found to be linked to TCR beta V- and J-gene trimming. Owing to their indistinguishability, certain V segments, notably TRBV6-2 and TRBV6-3, were excluded. CMV serostatus stood as the only immune exposure information on hand.

CDR3 length: 15 amino acids. In germline, CDR1 is SGHTA, CDR2 FQGNSA. The V end was cut by 4 bases, the J end by 0 bases, with 10 bases between. With 60 Vbeta and 13 Jbeta primers, the PCR was carried out. The assay was immunoSEQ multiplex PCR, and TCRdb's table has in-frame clones only and misses some. In the table there are around 170,000 clones, over 70% of which are singletons. These donors, healthy bone marrow donors, were studied. The sequence was obtained from a man aged 50 to 59 in good health and CMV-seronegative. Sequencing was done on a sample of PBMCs. The chain combines TRBV7-2 with TRBJ1-5, with D tentatively TRBD1 (5 bases). The CDR3 coding sequence is TGTGCCAGCAGCTCAACAGGTAATAGCAATCAGCCCCAGCATTTT. It specifies CASSSTGNSNQPQHF.